The next 10 T cell receptor beta chains were all read from a single sample in a study of technical replicates of blood from a handful of donors. The protocol was immunoSEQ multiplex PCR, while the TCRdb copy is restricted to in-frame clones and leaves out a portion. This sample has 65,000 to 95,000 clones, with about 89% found just once. The sample consisted of T cells isolated from PBMCs. These receptors originate from a human donor in good health.

This clone was found a few times. V usage is TRBV5-5 and J usage is TRBJ1-1; the D is unclear. CDR3 length: 17 residues. Trimming removed 3 bases from V and 1 base from J, with 19 bases in between. Per the germline V gene, CDR1 is SGHKS and CDR2 is YYEKEE (reference sequence). The CDR3 is CASSSPGEVVSNTEAFF. CDR3 bases: TGTGCCAGCAGCTCCCCCGGAGAGGTTGTTTCGAACACTGAAGCTTTCTTT.

This clone is a singleton in its sample. This chain connects TRBV7-3 to TRBJ2-1; 10 nucleotides line up with TRBD2. The V segment lost 4 bases and the J segment 5 bases; nucleotides outside the gene matches: 5. Germline V gene sequence: CDR1 SGHTA, CDR2 FQGTGA. The CDR3 loop spans 15 amino acids. In DNA form, the CDR3 reads TGTGCCAGCAGCTCTCTAGCGGGGGACAACAATGAGCAGTTCTTC. Translated: CASSSLAGDNNEQFF.

The V gene is TRBV4-1, the J gene TRBJ1-2; 8 nucleotides line up with TRBD1. CDR3 size: 17 residues. Germline V gives CDR1 MGHRA, CDR2 YSYEKL. The V gene end was trimmed by 1 base and the J gene end by 8 bases; junction bases not matched to a gene: 15. The DNA of the CDR3 is TGCGCCAGCAGCCAAGGAGGGTCCGGACAGGGAAGAGAAGGCTACACCTTC. Amino acids: CASSQGGSGQGREGYTF.

The chain joins TRBV10-2 to TRBJ2-1; the match to TRBD2 covers 11 bases. The CDR3 is 19 amino acids. The germline V gene has CDR1 WSHSY and CDR2 SAAADI. Germline trimming cut 1 base from V and 0 bases from J; bases unmatched to any gene: 8. The CDR3 coding sequence is TGCGCCAGCAGTGAGTTAGGGACTAGCGGCCACCTCTCCTACAATGAGCAGTTCTTC. Amino acids: CASSELGTSGHLSYNEQFF.

The V and J genes are TRBV11-2 and TRBJ1-1; D is undetermined. The germline V gene has CDR1 SGHAT and CDR2 FQNNGV. With 1 base removed from V and 6 bases from J, the gap between germline ends came to 9 bases. The CDR3 is 13 amino acids. CDR3: CASSLARYSEAFF. The CDR3 nucleotides read TGTGCCAGCAGCTTAGCCCGATACTCTGAAGCTTTCTTT. Drawing the rest from reference TRBV11-2 and TRBJ1-1, the complete variable domain is EAGVAQSPRYKIIEKRQSVAFWCNPISGHATLYWYQQILGQGPKLLIQFQNNGVVDDSQLPKDRFSAERLKGVDSTLKIQPAKLEDSAVYLCASSLARYSEAFFGQGTRLTVV.

The gene calls are TRBV18 and TRBJ1-3, with TRBD1 matching 9 bases. The CDR3 is 16 residues long. Trimming cost V 2 bases and J 0 bases; bases outside gene matches: 2. In germline, CDR1 is KGHSH, CDR2 LQKENI. CDR3 nucleotide sequence: TGTGCCAGCTCACCAGGGACAGGGTTCTCTGGAAACACCATATATTTT. It is translated as CASSPGTGFSGNTIYF.

This chain connects TRBV25-1 to TRBJ1-1; TRBD1 might be the D (5 bases). Germline V CDR1 and CDR2: MGHDK, SYGVNS. V was cut by 1 base and J by 1 base, with 10 bases left in between. This CDR3 contains 15 residues. Written as DNA, the CDR3 is TGTGCCAGCAGTGAATCCCACAGGTCGAACACTGAAGCTTTCTTT. As protein: CASSESHRSNTEAFF. Using reference TRBV25-1 and TRBJ1-1 for the parts outside the CDR3, the full variable domain is EADIYQTPRYLVIGTGKKITLECSQTMGHDKMYWYQQDPGMELHLIHYSYGVNSTEKGDLSSESTVSRIRTEHFPLTLESARPSHTSQYLCASSESHRSNTEAFFGQGTRLTVV.

This clone has just one count. This chain joins TRBV6-1 and TRBJ2-2; D unclear. This CDR3 comprises 16 residues. V shed 0 bases and J shed 0 bases, with 8 bases lying between them. Per the germline V gene, CDR1 is MNHNS and CDR2 is SASEGT. The CDR3 DNA follows: TGTGCCAGCAGTGAAGCGCTAGAGACGAACACCGGGGAGCTGTTTTTT. This translates into CASSEALETNTGELFF.

The chain couples TRBV5-4 to TRBJ2-6; perhaps TRBD1 as D (6 bases). The length of the CDR3 is 18 residues. The germline CDR1 and CDR2 sequences are SGHNT and YYREEE (reference sequence). With 1 base removed from V and 0 bases from J, the gap between germline ends came to 14 bases. This CDR3 is CASSLSQGIHSGANVLTF. The CDR3 nucleotides read TGTGCCAGCAGCTTGTCCCAGGGGATTCACTCTGGGGCCAACGTCCTGACTTTC.

The V call is TRBV20-1, the J call TRBJ2-1; 10 bases are a match to TRBD1. The CDR3 is 11 amino acids. With 4 bases clipped from V and 16 bases from J, the junction kept 7 bases outside the gene matches. CDR1 is DFQATT, CDR2 SNEGSKA, per germline (reference sequence). The CDR3 loop is CSATRQGADFF. CDR3 DNA sequence: TGCAGTGCTACCCGACAGGGGGCGGATTTCTTC.